Below are 19 T cell receptor beta chains sequenced from a single sample in a study of blood T cell repertoires in COVID-19. Clones were sequenced by immunoSEQ multiplex PCR, and TCRdb holds only the in-frame ones, with some missing. The sample yields 80,000 to 100,000 clones, around 72% seen once. Sequencing was performed on peripheral blood. Receptor source: a man in his 70s with acute or convalescent COVID-19.

The rearrangement uses TRBV6-2 or TRBV6-3 and TRBJ1-5, with D maybe TRBD1 (5 bases). Trimming pared 6 bases from V and 11 bases from J, leaving 17 bases between. Looked up from germline, CDR1 is MNHEY and CDR2 is SVGEGT. The CDR3 is 13 residues long. The CDR3, as DNA: TGTGCCAGCAGCGTAGTGGACACAAGAGCCCAGCATTTT. Amino acids: CASSVVDTRAQHF.

The chain combines TRBV30 with TRBJ2-7; 8 nucleotides agree with TRBD1. CDR3 size: 14 residues. Germline loops: CDR1 GTSNPN, CDR2 SVGIG (reference sequence). V was clipped by 6 bases and J by 0 bases; unmatched bases: 7. The CDR3 bases are TGTGCCTGCGTCGGGACAGGTGCCTCCTACGAGCAGTACTTC. Encoded protein: CACVGTGASYEQYF.

This chain connects TRBV21-1 to TRBJ1-6. TRBV21-1 is marked as a pseudogene. The CDR3 has 13 residues. CDR3 loop: CASSKVATSPLHF. The CDR3 region has the DNA TGTGCCAGCAGCAAAGTCGCTACTTCACCCCTCCACTTT.

The J gene is TRBJ2-6, the V gene TRBV15, with D perhaps TRBD2 (5 bases). CDR1 is LNHNV and CDR2 is YYDKDF in the germline V gene (reference sequence). V was cut by 1 base and J by 2 bases, with 6 bases left in between. The CDR3 contains 15 residues. The CDR3 spells CATSRGGTGANVLTF. CDR3 DNA: TGTGCCACCAGCAGAGGAGGGACTGGGGCCAACGTCCTGACTTTC.

This clone occurred many times. The chain recombines TRBV13 with TRBJ1-5, with 7 bases fitting TRBD1. CDR3 length equals 18 residues. Per the germline V gene, CDR1 is PRHDT and CDR2 is FYEKMQ (reference sequence). V lost 3 bases and J lost 2; bases outside the gene matches: 13. The CDR3 sequence: CASSFLGEGAGRNQPQHF. Written as DNA, the CDR3 is TGTGCCAGCAGCTTTTTAGGAGAGGGGGCTGGGCGCAATCAGCCCCAGCATTTT.

V and J are TRBV21-1 and TRBJ2-1; TRBD2, as called in the table, went unchecked against the DNA. TRBV21-1 is flagged as a pseudogene. This CDR3 spans 18 amino acids. CDR3 loop: CASSKGRTSGSAYNEQFF. CDR3 nucleotides: TGTGCCAGCAGCAAAGGGAGGACTAGCGGGAGCGCTTACAATGAGCAGTTCTTC.

On this clone itself: An end of the junction differs from the germline gene, which may be a read error. The chain carries TRBV28 and TRBJ1-5, with D perhaps TRBD1 (5 bases). The germline V gene encodes CDR1 MDHEN and CDR2 SYDVKM. The CDR3 runs 13 residues. The CDR3 sequence: CASSLRGNRPQHF. CDR3 coding DNA: TGTGCCAGCAGTCTACGGGGGAATCGGCCCCAGCATTTT.

This clone was observed a single time. The rearrangement links TRBV6-5 to TRBJ1-5; no clear D. The V gene's germline CDR1 is MNHEY and CDR2 SVGAGI. This CDR3 comprises 14 residues. V gave up 6 bases and J gave up 1 base, with 10 bases separating them. The CDR3 sequence is CASRIDGSNQPQHF. As DNA, the CDR3 is TGTGCCAGCAGGATCGATGGCAGCAATCAGCCCCAGCATTTT.

V gene TRBV27 combines with J gene TRBJ2-1; TRBD2 matches 11 bases. From germline, CDR1 is MNHEY and CDR2 SMNVEV (reference sequence). Trimming cost V 3 bases and J 5 bases; bases outside gene matches: 3. The CDR3 contains 15 residues. CDR3 DNA: TGTGCCAGCAGTTTTCAACTAGCGGGGGACAATGAGCAGTTCTTC. Protein: CASSFQLAGDNEQFF.

The V and J genes are TRBV9 and TRBJ2-3; 9 bases align to TRBD2. The germline V gene encodes CDR1 SGDLS and CDR2 YYNGEE. The junction had 9 bases not matched to a gene; V was cut back by 3 bases and J by 4 bases. This CDR3 region has 16 residues. CDR3 bases: TGTGCCAGCAGCGGGAATAGCGGGGGTGTCGCAGATACGCAGTATTTT. Translation: CASSGNSGGVADTQYF.

The chain joins TRBV19 to TRBJ2-3; D perhaps matches TRBD2 (5 bases). Germline values: CDR1 LNHDA, CDR2 SQIVND (reference sequence). Trimming left V 4 bases short and J 5 bases short, with 13 bases between. The CDR3 has 14 residues. This CDR3 reads CASSKPPEVDTQYF. The CDR3 DNA is TGTGCCAGTAGTAAACCACCGGAGGTAGATACGCAGTATTTT.

The chain carries TRBV7-9 and TRBJ2-7; D gene uncertain. The germline gives CDR1 SEHNR, CDR2 FQNEAQ (reference sequence). The CDR3 is 14 residues long. The germline V and J ends were trimmed by 5 bases and 1 base, with 12 bases remaining between them. CDR3 amino acids: CASSPEQSSYEQYF. The DNA for the CDR3 is TGTGCCAGCAGCCCAGAACAGTCATCCTACGAGCAGTACTTC.

This clone was seen just once. V gene TRBV7-2 combines with J gene TRBJ2-7; a weak D match, TRBD2 (5 bases). The CDR3 runs to 14 residues. Germline lookup yields CDR1 SGHTA and CDR2 FQGNSA. With 6 bases removed from V and 0 bases from J, the gap between germline ends came to 12 bases. The DNA for the CDR3 is TGTGCCAGCAGTTCCCAGCGGAACTCCTACGAGCAGTACTTC. It encodes CASSSQRNSYEQYF.

The chain couples TRBV19 to TRBJ2-1, with TRBD2 identical over 8 bases. The germline V gene encodes CDR1 LNHDA and CDR2 SQIVND (reference sequence). The CDR3 runs to 15 residues. The V and J ends lost 6 bases and 0 bases, in that order; junction bases with no gene match: 4. The CDR3 protein is CASRERGSSYNEQFF. CDR3 DNA: TGTGCCAGTAGGGAGCGGGGGAGCTCCTACAATGAGCAGTTCTTC.

The rearrangement joins TRBV29-1 to TRBJ1-2; D may be TRBD1 (6 bases). The germline V gene encodes CDR1 SQVTM and CDR2 ANQGSEA. This CDR3 contains 14 residues. The V end lost 3 bases, the J end lost 1 base, and 12 bases lay between the germline ends. The CDR3 is CSVDGGGSNYGYTF. CDR3 in DNA: TGCAGCGTTGACGGTGGGGGCAGTAACTATGGCTACACCTTC.

The V call is TRBV30, the J call TRBJ2-3; 10 bases agree with TRBD2. Germline V CDR1 and CDR2: GTSNPN, SVGIG (reference sequence). This CDR3 region has 15 residues. V trimming: 0 bases; J trimming: 5 bases; junction bases outside the gene matches: 5. Here the CDR3 reads CAWSVLAGVGDTQYF. The CDR3 nucleotides are TGTGCCTGGAGTGTTCTAGCGGGAGTAGGAGATACGCAGTATTTT.

The rearrangement joins TRBV28 to TRBJ1-4, with D maybe TRBD1 (6 bases). The CDR3 length is 17 residues. The V end lost 4 bases, the J end lost 0 bases, and 15 bases lay between the germline ends. The germline gives CDR1 MDHEN, CDR2 SYDVKM. Written as DNA, the CDR3 is TGTGCCAGCAGTTCGCCCAGGGACACTCCAACTAATGAAAAACTGTTTTTT. Amino acids: CASSSPRDTPTNEKLFF.

The rearrangement links TRBV7-2 to TRBJ2-7, with D possibly being TRBD1 (5 bases). This CDR3 contains 13 residues. Trimming pared 0 bases from V and 2 bases from J, leaving 5 bases between. CDR1 is SGHTA, CDR2 FQGNSA, per germline. The CDR3 coding sequence is TGTGCCAGCAGCTTAGCGACAGCCTACGAGCAGTACTTC. Amino acids: CASSLATAYEQYF.

The chain is built from TRBV19 and TRBJ1-6; no clear D. The V end lost 5 bases, the J end lost 8 bases, and 10 bases lay between the germline ends. CDR3 length: 13 amino acids. Germline assignment: CDR1 LNHDA and CDR2 SQIVND (reference sequence). The CDR3: CASSPNFYSPLHF. The DNA of the CDR3 is TGTGCCAGTAGTCCGAACTTCTATTCACCCCTCCACTTT. The full variable domain, rest sourced from reference TRBV19 and TRBJ1-6, is DGGITQSPKYLFRKEGQNVTLSCEQNLNHDAMYWYRQDPGQGLRLIYYSQIVNDFQKGDIAEGYSVSREKKESFPLTVTSAQKNPTAFYLCASSPNFYSPLHFGNGTRLTVT.